This entry lists 5 T cell receptor beta chains sequenced from one sample in a study of T cells after yellow fever vaccination. TCRdb fed the 5' RACE reads into MiXCR, producing one record per CDR3 protein. Of hundreds of thousands of distinct CDR3 sequences in the sample, over 9% were seen once. Sequences were derived from PBMCs, sampled on the day of the yellow fever booster vaccination. The receptors derive from a man aged 25-45 years who received the YFV17D yellow fever vaccine.

Only a few counts were recorded for this clonotype. This chain connects TRBV5-1 to TRBJ2-7, with D uncertain. Germline V lookup: CDR1 SGHRS, CDR2 YFSETQ. This CDR3 spans 12 amino acids. The V end lost 4 bases, the J end lost 9 bases, and 14 bases lay between the germline ends. The CDR3 nucleotides are TGCGCCAGCAGCCTGGGTTCCTCCGGGCAGTACTTC. As protein: CASSLGSSGQYF.

This clonotype was detected a few times. The V call is TRBV5-1, the J call TRBJ2-7; D not certain. V lost 6 bases to trimming and J lost 2 bases, with 21 bases between them. The length of the CDR3 is 16 residues. Germline assignment: CDR1 SGHRS and CDR2 YFSETQ. CDR3 sequence reads: CASTPEFGSEAYEQYF. The CDR3 DNA reads TGCGCCAGCACTCCCGAATTCGGGTCTGAGGCCTACGAGCAGTACTTC.

The V and J genes are TRBV7-6 and TRBJ1-3; D possibly corresponds to TRBD1 (5 bases). V shed 3 bases and J shed 0 bases, with 9 bases lying between them. The CDR3 spans 15 residues. CDR1 SGHVS and CDR2 FNYEAQ come from the germline V gene. The CDR3 DNA reads TGTGCCAGCAGCTTGAGACAGATCTCTGGAAACACCATATATTTT. Amino acids: CASSLRQISGNTIYF.

The V and J genes are TRBV18 and TRBJ1-1; tentatively, D is TRBD1 (5 bases). The CDR3 is 16 amino acids. In germline, CDR1 is KGHSH, CDR2 LQKENI. The germline V and J ends were trimmed by 3 bases and 6 bases, with 20 bases remaining between them. CDR3 amino acids: CASSPPGGSGSAEAFF. Written as DNA, the CDR3 is TGTGCCAGCTCACCTCCGGGGGGATCTGGGTCGGCTGAAGCTTTCTTT.

This chain uses TRBV7-2 with TRBJ2-3; D gene uncertain. Trimming stripped 2 bases from V and 2 bases from J, with 8 bases between. The CDR3 contains 14 residues. Germline V gene sequence: CDR1 SGHTA, CDR2 FQGNSA. Here the CDR3 DNA reads TGTGCCAGCAGCTTAATGCGGACCACAGATACGCAGTATTTT. It encodes CASSLMRTTDTQYF.